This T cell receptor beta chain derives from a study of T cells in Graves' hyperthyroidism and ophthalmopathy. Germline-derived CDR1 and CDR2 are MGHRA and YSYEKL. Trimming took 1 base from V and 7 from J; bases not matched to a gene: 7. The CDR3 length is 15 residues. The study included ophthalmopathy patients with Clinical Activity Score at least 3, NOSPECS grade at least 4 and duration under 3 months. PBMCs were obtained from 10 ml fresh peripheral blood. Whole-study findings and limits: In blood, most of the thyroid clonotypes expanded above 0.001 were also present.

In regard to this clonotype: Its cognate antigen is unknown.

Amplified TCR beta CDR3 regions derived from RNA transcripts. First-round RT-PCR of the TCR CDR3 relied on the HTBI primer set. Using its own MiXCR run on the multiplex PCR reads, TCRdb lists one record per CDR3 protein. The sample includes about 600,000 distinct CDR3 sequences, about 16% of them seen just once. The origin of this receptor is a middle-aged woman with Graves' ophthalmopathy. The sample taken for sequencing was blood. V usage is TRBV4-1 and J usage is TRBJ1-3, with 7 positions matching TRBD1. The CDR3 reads CASSQVPGQKNTIYF. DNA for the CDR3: TGCGCCAGCAGCCAAGTCCCGGGACAGAAGAACACCATATATTTT.